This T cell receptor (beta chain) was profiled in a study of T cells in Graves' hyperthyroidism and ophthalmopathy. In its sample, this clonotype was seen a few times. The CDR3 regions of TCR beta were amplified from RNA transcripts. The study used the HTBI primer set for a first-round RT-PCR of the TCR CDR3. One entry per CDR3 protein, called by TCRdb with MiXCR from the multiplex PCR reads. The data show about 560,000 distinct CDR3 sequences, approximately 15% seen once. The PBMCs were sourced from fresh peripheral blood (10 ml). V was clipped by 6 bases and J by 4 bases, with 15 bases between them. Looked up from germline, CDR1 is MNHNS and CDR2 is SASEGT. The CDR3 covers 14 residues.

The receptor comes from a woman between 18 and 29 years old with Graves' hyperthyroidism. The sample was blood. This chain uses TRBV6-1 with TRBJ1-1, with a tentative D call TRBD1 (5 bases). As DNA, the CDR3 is TGTGCCAGCAGCCTCAGGCGGGGCTCCACTGAAGCTTTCTTT. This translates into CASSLRRGSTEAFF.